The 30 T cell receptor beta chains in this list originate from one sample, sequenced in a study of yellow fever vaccine responses in identical twins (dated by TCRdb to the late 2010s). Receptor amplification or capture employed RT-PCR. The listed sequencing device is Illumina HiSeq 2500. Clones were called with MiXCR by TCRdb after fastp trimmed the public reads at Q25, and only in-frame beta chains were retained. All rows with the same CDR3 protein become a single entry with the most common DNA and genes. This sample comprises around 2,000 distinct CDR3 sequences, around 7.3% of them detected only once. About 4% of the sample lies in the top ten. The sequencing used T cells from blood (PBMCs), unsorted or a sorted subset (not recorded which), collected about 2 years after vaccination. These receptors came from a woman between 18 and 29 years old who received the yellow fever vaccine. Donor details come from another sample of the same person, matched by shared clones.

The gene calls are TRBV10-1 and TRBJ2-1, with TRBD1 matching 11 bases. CDR3 length equals 18 residues. Trimming cost V 6 bases and J 4 bases; bases outside gene matches: 14. CDR1 and CDR2 from the germline V gene are WNHNN and SYGVQD (reference sequence). In nucleotides, the CDR3 is TGCGCCAGCAGCCCCGGACAGGGGGCCTTAATCCGGTACAATGAGCAGTTCTTC. This encodes CASSPGQGALIRYNEQFF.

The V gene is TRBV10-3, the J gene TRBJ2-7; D is possibly TRBD1 (6 bases). This CDR3 is 15 amino acids long. Germline V lookup: CDR1 ENHRY, CDR2 SYGVKD. Trimming removed 11 bases at V and 0 bases at J, with 20 bases between. For the CDR3, the DNA is TGTGCCGCCAAGGTGGAACAGGGCCCCTCCTACGAGCAGTACTTC. Protein: CAAKVEQGPSYEQYF.

This chain joins TRBV11-1 and TRBJ2-7; 16 bases map to TRBD2. The CDR3 is 18 residues long. Germline V lookup: CDR1 SGHAT, CDR2 FQDESV (reference sequence). V was pared by 3 bases and J by 3 bases, with 8 bases of the junction left unmatched. CDR3 bases: TGTGCCAGCAGCTTCGGGACTAGCGGGAGGGCCCTAGGCTACGAGCAGTACTTC. This encodes CASSFGTSGRALGYEQYF.

The V and J genes are TRBV2 and TRBJ2-3; D unresolved. V was trimmed by 10 bases and J by 0 bases, leaving 11 bases between them. Looked up from germline, CDR1 is SNHLY and CDR2 is FYNNEI. The CDR3 length is 13 residues. CDR3 amino acids: CATDSSSTDTQYF. DNA for the CDR3: TGTGCCACCGACTCCTCTAGCACAGATACGCAGTATTTT.

The CDR3 nucleotides read TGCAGTGCTCTGCCTAGCGGGGGCACAGATACGCAGTATTTT. Protein sequence: CSALPSGGTDTQYF. V gene TRBV20-1 combines with J gene TRBJ2-3; the match to TRBD2 covers 9 bases. With 5 bases clipped from V and 1 base from J, the junction kept 4 bases outside the gene matches. Germline CDR1 is DFQATT and CDR2 is SNEGSKA (reference sequence). The CDR3 is made up of 14 amino acids.

The chain combines TRBV14 with TRBJ1-4; D ambiguous. Per the germline V gene, CDR1 is SGHDN and CDR2 is FVKESK. V was cut by 0 bases and J by 13 bases, with 12 bases left in between. The CDR3 is made up of 13 amino acids. CDR3: CASSQDRAAALFF. CDR3 DNA: TGTGCCAGCAGCCAAGATCGGGCCGCGGCACTGTTTTTT.

This clonotype has just a few counts. The chain links TRBV10-1 to TRBJ2-2, with D unresolved. V was clipped by 6 bases and J by 1 base, with 9 bases between them. CDR1 is WNHNN and CDR2 is SYGVQD in the germline V gene (reference sequence). The CDR3 spans 14 residues. CDR3 amino acids: CASREQKNTGELFF. CDR3 nucleotide sequence: TGCGCCAGCAGGGAACAAAAGAACACCGGGGAGCTGTTTTTT.

The chain has TRBV13 and TRBJ2-1, with 7 bases fitting TRBD2. CDR1 is PRHDT, CDR2 FYEKMQ, per germline (reference sequence). The trim removed 5 bases at V and 7 bases at J, leaving 5 bases unmatched. This CDR3 has 13 residues. The DNA for the CDR3 is TGTGCCAGCAGCGAGCGGGAACATAATGAGCAGTTCTTC. Its protein product is CASSEREHNEQFF.

This clonotype was observed a few times. CDR3 bases: TGTGCCAGCAGCTTAGGGGACAGGCTTCTCGACGAGCAGTACTTC. It specifies CASSLGDRLLDEQYF. This sequence joins TRBV11-1 and TRBJ2-7, with TRBD1 matching 8 bases. CDR1 is SGHAT and CDR2 is FQDESV in the germline V gene (reference sequence). V lost 1 base and J lost 5; bases outside the gene matches: 7. There are 15 residues in the CDR3.

J is TRBJ2-1 and V is TRBV4-3; D is unclear. V was trimmed by 6 bases and J by 5 bases, leaving 14 bases between them. Germline V gene sequence: CDR1 LGHNA, CDR2 YSLEER. The CDR3 is made up of 14 amino acids. CDR3 protein: CASRLIPDDNEQFF. CDR3 nucleotides: TGCGCCAGCAGGCTAATCCCTGACGACAATGAGCAGTTCTTC.

This chain uses TRBV27 with TRBJ1-1; a weak D match, TRBD1 (5 bases). Between the trimmed V and J ends, which lost 5 bases and 3 bases, there was a span of 13 bases. The CDR3 consists of 14 residues. CDR1 and CDR2 (germline): MNHEY, SMNVEV (reference sequence). As DNA, the CDR3 is TGTGCCAGCAGTGACCCGGGACGGGACACTGAAGCTTTCTTT. Its translation is CASSDPGRDTEAFF.

The V call is TRBV5-1, the J call TRBJ2-5; 8 bases agree with TRBD2. Germline V gene data show CDR1 as SGHRS and CDR2 as YFSETQ. After removal of 4 bases from V and 1 base from J, the junction contained 12 bases not matched to a gene. The CDR3 extends over 17 amino acids. CDR3 nucleotides: TGCGCCAGCAGCCCCCATGGGGGCGGGGGGCTCCAAGAGACCCAGTACTTC. Residues: CASSPHGGGGLQETQYF.

The chain carries TRBV14 and TRBJ2-1, with 10 bases identical to TRBD2. The CDR3 spans 16 residues. The V segment lost 6 bases and the J segment 5 bases; nucleotides outside the gene matches: 10. The germline gives CDR1 SGHDN, CDR2 FVKESK. The CDR3 DNA follows: TGTGCCAGCAGTCAGTTAGCGGGAGGTGGGAACAATGAGCAGTTCTTC. Its protein is CASSQLAGGGNNEQFF.

In this sample, this clonotype turned up a few times. The rearrangement links TRBV29-1 to TRBJ2-5; 11 bases fit TRBD2. The CDR3 loop spans 12 amino acids. Germline V gene lookup returns CDR1 SQVTM and CDR2 ANQGSEA. Trimming took 7 bases from V and 4 from J; bases not matched to a gene: 2. The CDR3 bases are TGCAGCGGGACTAGCGGGCCAGAGACCCAGTACTTC. Residues: CSGTSGPETQYF. Variable domain in full (rest from reference TRBV29-1 and TRBJ2-5): SAVISQKPSRDICQRGTSLTIQCQVDSQVTMMFWYRQQPGQSLTLIATANQGSEATYESGFVIDKFPISRPNLTFSTLTVSNMSPEDSSIYLCSGTSGPETQYFGPGTRLLVL.

The V call is TRBV19, the J call TRBJ2-7; D might be TRBD2 (6 bases). Germline CDR1 and CDR2: LNHDA and SQIVND (reference sequence). Deletions cut 5 bases from V and 2 bases from J, with 10 bases between. The CDR3 runs 13 residues. The CDR3 DNA follows: TGTGCCAGTAGTGTTAGCGGAACCTACGAGCAGTACTTC. This translates into CASSVSGTYEQYF.

This clonotype is classed as medium-sized. This chain links TRBV6-5 with TRBJ2-7; TRBD2 aligns across 11 bases. Germline lookup yields CDR1 MNHEY and CDR2 SVGAGI. This CDR3 is built from 18 residues. Trimming cost V 0 bases and J 2 bases; bases outside gene matches: 9. CDR3 in amino acids: CASSYSAPIAGGTYEQYF. The CDR3 DNA reads as TGTGCCAGCAGTTACTCAGCGCCTATAGCGGGAGGGACCTACGAGCAGTACTTC.

For this clonotype: A read error may produce the germline difference seen at one junction end. The gene calls are TRBV6-4 and TRBJ2-2; D could derive from TRBD1 or TRBD2 (5 bases each). CDR1 and CDR2 from the germline V gene are MRHNA and SNTAGT. CDR3 length equals 15 residues. CDR3 loop: CASSDYVGATGELFF. Here the CDR3 DNA reads TGTGCCAGCAGCGACTATGTAGGGGCCACCGGGGAGCTGTTTTTT.

This clonotype came up a few times. The chain combines TRBV6-1 with TRBJ2-3; D remains unclear. Germline loops: CDR1 MNHNS, CDR2 SASEGT. Trimming stripped 6 bases from V and 6 bases from J, with 13 bases between. This CDR3 is built from 13 residues. This CDR3 is CASRRYPTDTQYF. The CDR3 region has the DNA TGTGCCAGCAGGAGATACCCCACGGATACGCAGTATTTT.

This clonotype was counted between two and nine times. The chain couples TRBV10-3 to TRBJ1-5, with D possibly being TRBD1 (5 bases). The CDR3 runs to 13 residues. The ends were cut back, 9 bases at V and 4 bases at J, with 13 bases in the middle. The germline V gene encodes CDR1 ENHRY and CDR2 SYGVKD. As DNA, the CDR3 is TGTGCCATTTGGGACGGTCGAAATCAGCCCCAGCATTTT. Its protein is CAIWDGRNQPQHF.

The CDR3 region is CASSLGPSGKTYNEQFF. In DNA form, the CDR3 reads TGTGCCAGCAGCCTAGGGCCTAGCGGCAAAACCTACAATGAGCAGTTCTTC. The rearrangement uses TRBV11-3 and TRBJ2-1; 7 bases agree with TRBD2. The CDR3 spans 17 residues. Looked up from germline, CDR1 is SGHNT and CDR2 is YENEEA. V shed 5 bases, J shed 2 bases, and the junction held 12 bases outside the gene matches.

The rearrangement uses TRBV10-3 and TRBJ2-7; D is ambiguous. The germline V and J ends were trimmed by 2 bases and 3 bases, with 8 bases remaining between them. The CDR3 contains 13 residues. Germline lookup yields CDR1 ENHRY and CDR2 SYGVKD. DNA of the CDR3: TGTGCCATCAGTGAGAAGATGTACTACGAGCAGTACTTC. Protein sequence: CAISEKMYYEQYF.

This clonotype showed up just a few times. V usage is TRBV11-2 and J usage is TRBJ2-7; D call uncertain. Germline CDR1 reads SGHAT; CDR2 reads FQNNGV. V lost 5 bases to trimming and J lost 3 bases, with 8 bases between them. The length of the CDR3 is 12 residues. The CDR3 DNA follows: TGTGCCAGCAGCGCCAGCAACTACGAGCAGTACTTC. Translating it yields CASSASNYEQYF.

As for this clonotype: It is likely a read error, because the conserved phenylalanine at the end of the CDR3 is missing. The rearrangement joins TRBV20-1 to TRBJ2-7; the D gene is possibly TRBD2 (6 bases). CDR3 length: 14 residues. V lost 6 bases and J 3 bases, leaving 18 bases between the germline ends. CDR1 DFQATT and CDR2 SNEGSKA come from the germline V gene (reference sequence). CDR3 nucleotide sequence: TGCAGTGCATCCCCTAGCGTTAGTAGCTACGAGCAGTACTTA. Protein sequence: CSASPSVSSYEQYL.

This clonotype was observed a handful of times. DNA for the CDR3: TGTGCCACCAGCAGAGGACCAGGACAGGACTACGAGCAGTACTTC. This codes for CATSRGPGQDYEQYF. The rearrangement joins TRBV15 to TRBJ2-7, with 7 bases that match TRBD1. The germline V gene has CDR1 LNHNV and CDR2 YYDKDF (reference sequence). Germline trimming cut 1 base from V and 3 bases from J; bases unmatched to any gene: 6. This CDR3 spans 15 amino acids. The full variable domain, rest sourced from reference TRBV15 and TRBJ2-7, is DAMVIQNPRYQVTQFGKPVTLSCSQTLNHNVMYWYQQKSSQAPKLLFHYYDKDFNNEADTPDNFQSRRPNTSFCFLDIRSPGLGDTAMYLCATSRGPGQDYEQYFGPGTRLTVT.

This clonotype counts as medium-sized (0.01 to 0.1%). The gene calls are TRBV2 and TRBJ1-1; no clear D. CDR1 is SNHLY and CDR2 is FYNNEI in the germline V gene. The CDR3 is 14 residues long. V dropped 1 base and J dropped 1 base, with 7 bases sitting between them. The CDR3 sequence: CASSEERGNTEAFF. The CDR3 coding sequence is TGTGCCAGCAGTGAAGAACGCGGGAACACTGAAGCTTTCTTT.

The rearrangement joins TRBV24-1 to TRBJ1-1; the match to TRBD1 covers 8 bases. The V segment lost 5 bases and the J segment 3 bases; nucleotides outside the gene matches: 1. The CDR3 runs to 13 residues. Per germline, CDR1 KGHDR and CDR2 SFDVKD. CDR3 in DNA: TGTGCCACCAGTGGGGGACAGGACACTGAAGCTTTCTTT. Amino acid sequence: CATSGGQDTEAFF.

By its share, this clonotype is large. This chain uses TRBV4-3 with TRBJ2-5; D remains unclear. The CDR3 loop spans 15 amino acids. Germline CDR1 is LGHNA and CDR2 is YSLEER. V was cut by 0 bases and J by 5 bases, with 13 bases left in between. As DNA, the CDR3 is TGCGCCAGCAGCCAAGAATTGGTCTACCGGGAGACCCAGTACTTC. Amino acid sequence: CASSQELVYRETQYF.

By share, this clonotype ranks as medium-sized (0.01 to 0.1%). The gene calls are TRBV5-1 and TRBJ1-2, with 7 bases identical to TRBD1. Trimming took 0 bases from V and 3 from J; bases not matched to a gene: 2. Germline-derived CDR1 and CDR2 are SGHRS and YFSETQ. The CDR3 runs to 14 residues. Here the CDR3 DNA reads TGCGCCAGCAGCTTGGGGCAGGGGGACTATGGCTACACCTTC. Its protein product is CASSLGQGDYGYTF.

By share, this clonotype ranks as medium-sized (0.01 to 0.1%). The chain carries TRBV10-1 and TRBJ2-3, with D perhaps TRBD1 (5 bases). The CDR3 is made up of 15 amino acids. V lost 3 bases to trimming and J lost 8 bases, with 18 bases between them. CDR1 and CDR2 (germline): WNHNN, SYGVQD (reference sequence). CDR3 residues: CASSDLSAGRTTQYF. The CDR3 bases are TGCGCCAGCAGTGACCTATCGGCAGGGCGGACTACGCAGTATTTT.

This clonotype counts as medium-sized. The chain is built from TRBV19 and TRBJ2-1; D may be TRBD1 (6 bases). With 7 bases removed from V and 7 bases from J, the gap between germline ends came to 14 bases. Germline V gives CDR1 LNHDA, CDR2 SQIVND (reference sequence). The CDR3 is 13 residues long. The CDR3 protein is CASKETGKNEQFF. CDR3 DNA: TGTGCCAGTAAGGAGACAGGCAAAAATGAGCAGTTCTTC.